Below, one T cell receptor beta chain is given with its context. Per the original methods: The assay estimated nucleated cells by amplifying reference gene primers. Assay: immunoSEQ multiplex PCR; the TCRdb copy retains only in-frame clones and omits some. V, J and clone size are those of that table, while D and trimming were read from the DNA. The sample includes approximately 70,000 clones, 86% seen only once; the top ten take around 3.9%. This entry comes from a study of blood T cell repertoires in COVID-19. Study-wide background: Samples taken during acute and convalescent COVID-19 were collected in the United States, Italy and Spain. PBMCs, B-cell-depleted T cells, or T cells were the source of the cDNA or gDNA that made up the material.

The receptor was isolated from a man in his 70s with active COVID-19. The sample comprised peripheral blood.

The CDR3 nucleotides are TGTGCCAGCAGCCCGGAGGCCTGGGGGACCCAGTACTTC. The encoded protein is CASSPEAWGTQYF. The genes are TRBV7-2 and TRBJ2-5, with D perhaps TRBD2 (5 bases). The CDR3 sequence is 13 residues long. Per germline, CDR1 SGHTA and CDR2 FQGNSA. V was clipped by 5 bases and J by 7 bases, with 14 bases between them.